A selection of T cell receptor beta chains follows, all from one sample in a study of cytomegalovirus exposure and HLA in healthy donors. The table came from immunoSEQ multiplex PCR; TCRdb's copy has only in-frame clones and leaves some out. The data contain more than 95,000 clones, about three quarters of them singletons. The sequenced sample was PBMCs. The receptors derive from a woman aged 55 to 70 in good health and CMV-seropositive. The CDR3 runs from the conserved cysteine through the conserved F or W. The order of the fields is clone size, V gene, J gene, D gene, CDR3 protein, CDR3 DNA. A D gene is named only where the DNA matches it firmly. Not every row has a clone size; where given, it reads once, few, many or a size class.

.	TRBV7-9	TRBJ1-1	.	CSSSLTENTEAFF	TGTTCCAGCAGCCTTACAGAAAACACTGAAGCTTTCTTT
.	TRBV13	TRBJ2-2	TRBD1	CASSLGDRGQRELFF	TGTGCCAGCAGCTTAGGGGACAGGGGGCAGCGGGAGCTGTTTTTT
.	TRBV5-5	TRBJ1-2	TRBD1	CASSPVDRDYGYTF	TGTGCCAGCAGTCCGGTGGACAGGGACTATGGCTACACCTTC
.	TRBV5-4	TRBJ2-1	TRBD2	CASSMGLAGYNEQFF	TGTGCCAGCAGCATGGGACTAGCGGGTTACAATGAGCAGTTCTTC
.	TRBV7-6	TRBJ2-3	TRBD2	CASSSSGLARGFGTDTQYF	TGTGCCAGCAGCTCCTCTGGACTAGCCAGGGGTTTCGGCACAGATACGCAGTATTTT
.	TRBV7-3	TRBJ2-2	TRBD1	CASSLIGTGDGGELFF	TGTGCCAGCAGCTTAATCGGGACAGGGGACGGCGGGGAGCTGTTTTTT
.	TRBV5-4	TRBJ2-5	TRBD2	CASSLAPASGSETQYF	TGTGCCAGCAGCTTGGCCCCGGCTAGCGGGAGTGAGACCCAGTACTTC
.	TRBV4-3	TRBJ2-6	.	CASSQELRGTFSGANGLTF	TGCGCCAGCAGCCAAGAGCTCAGGGGAACCTTCTCTGGGGCCAACGGCCTGACTTTC
.	TRBV5-6	TRBJ1-6	.	CASSTGIEHSPLHF	TGTGCCAGCAGCACGGGAATCGAGCATTCACCCCTCCACTTT
.	TRBV6-1	TRBJ2-2	TRBD2	CASSEIRSWEGVTGELFF	TGTGCCAGCAGTGAAATAAGGTCGTGGGAGGGTGTCACCGGGGAGCTGTTTTTT
.	TRBV27	TRBJ1-4	TRBD1	CASRKGAGEKLFF	TGTGCCAGCAGAAAGGGGGCAGGGGAAAAACTGTTTTTT
few	TRBV5-1	TRBJ1-2	.	CASSLEQIYGYTF	TGCGCCAGCAGCTTGGAACAAATCTATGGCTACACCTTC
.	TRBV19	TRBJ2-4	TRBD2	CASSIYDGAGGPWAKNIQYF	TGTGCCAGTAGTATATATGACGGAGCGGGAGGGCCGTGGGCCAAAAACATTCAGTACTTC
.	TRBV7-9	TRBJ2-7	.	CASSLTGGSYEQYF	TGTGCCAGCAGCTTAACAGGCGGATCCTACGAGCAGTACTTC
.	TRBV5-1	TRBJ2-1	TRBD2	CASSLGLASYNEQFF	TGCGCCAGCAGCTTGGGACTAGCGTCGTACAATGAGCAGTTCTTC
.	TRBV19	TRBJ2-7	.	CASSNLARNYEQYF	TGTGCCAGTAGTAACCTAGCGAGGAACTACGAGCAGTACTTC
few	TRBV7-9	TRBJ1-4	TRBD1	CASSSRDRAGEKLFF	TGTGCCAGCAGCTCGAGGGACAGGGCAGGTGAAAAACTGTTTTTT
.	TRBV20-1	TRBJ1-1	.	CSARGTGAFF	TGCAGTGCCCGCGGGACTGGCGCTTTCTTT